This record covers a single TCR beta chain. These data come from a study of blood T cell repertoires in COVID-19. Study information: Nucleic acid was either cDNA or gDNA, and it came from T cells, B-cell-depleted T cells, or PBMCs.

Study processing details: Estimates of nucleated cell counts were drawn from the amplification of reference gene primers. Clones were read by immunoSEQ multiplex PCR, and TCRdb kept only the in-frame ones, dropping some. V and J calls plus clone size are reproduced from that table; the DNA served to infer D and trimming. The sample records a few hundred thousand clones, approximately 85% being singletons. CDR3 length equals 14 residues. Trimming removed 3 bases at V and 7 bases at J, with 13 bases between. Germline assignment: CDR1 SGHTA and CDR2 FQGNSA. Those enrolled in Seattle joined during active infection and were followed longitudinally afterward.

Sequencing was done on a sample of peripheral blood. The chain combines TRBV7-2 with TRBJ2-1; tentative D call: TRBD2 (5 bases). This sequence originates from a woman aged 70 to 79 with COVID-19, enrolled during active disease. The CDR3 coding sequence is TGTGCCAGCAGCTTGGAATTAAGAGGGAATGAGCAGTTCTTC. This encodes CASSLELRGNEQFF.